This entry lists 3 T cell receptor beta chains sequenced from one sample in a study of blood T cell repertoires in COVID-19. Assay used: immunoSEQ multiplex PCR; TCRdb lists only in-frame clones, some missing. The sample records a few hundred thousand clones, 75% to 85% being singletons. The specimen was peripheral blood. These receptors were taken from a woman aged 40-49 years who had recovered from COVID-19.

This sequence joins TRBV28 and TRBJ1-2; 10 bases are a match to TRBD1. Germline values: CDR1 MDHEN, CDR2 SYDVKM. The CDR3 consists of 13 residues. V lost 6 bases, J lost 7 bases, and 5 bases stayed unmatched. The CDR3 reads CASRRQGAVGYTF. Written as DNA, the CDR3 is TGTGCCAGCAGACGACAGGGGGCTGTTGGCTACACCTTC.

The V and J genes are TRBV15 and TRBJ2-5; TRBD1 matches at 10 bases. The V segment lost 2 bases and the J segment 4 bases; nucleotides outside the gene matches: 10. CDR1 and CDR2 (germline): LNHNV, YYDKDF (reference sequence). This CDR3 has 17 amino acids. This CDR3 reads CATSRKPGTGEGETQYF. In DNA form, the CDR3 reads TGTGCCACCAGCAGAAAACCAGGGACAGGGGAGGGAGAGACCCAGTACTTC.

V and J are TRBV5-5 and TRBJ2-2; 8 nucleotides align to TRBD2. The CDR3 has 16 residues. Per germline, CDR1 SGHKS and CDR2 YYEKEE (reference sequence). V dropped 2 bases and J dropped 5; count of bases not matched to a gene: 8. The CDR3 region has the DNA TGTGCCAGCAGCTTTTCCGGGACTAGGGGGACCGGGGAGCTGTTTTTT. It specifies CASSFSGTRGTGELFF. Variable domain in full (rest from reference TRBV5-5 and TRBJ2-2): DAGVTQSPTHLIKTRGQQVTLRCSPISGHKSVSWYQQVLGQGPQFIFQYYEKEERGRGNFPDRFSARQFPNYSSELNVNALLLGDSALYLCASSFSGTRGTGELFFGEGSRLTVL.